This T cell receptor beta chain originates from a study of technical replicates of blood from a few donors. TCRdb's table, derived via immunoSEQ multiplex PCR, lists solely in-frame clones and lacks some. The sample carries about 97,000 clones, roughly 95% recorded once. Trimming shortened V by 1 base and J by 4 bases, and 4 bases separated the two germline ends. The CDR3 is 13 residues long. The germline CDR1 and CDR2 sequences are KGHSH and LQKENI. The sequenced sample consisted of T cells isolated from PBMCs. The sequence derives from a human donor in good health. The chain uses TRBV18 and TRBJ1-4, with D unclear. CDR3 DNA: TGTGCCAGCTCACCACAGCGTAATGAAAAACTGTTTTTT. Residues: CASSPQRNEKLFF.